This T cell receptor (beta chain) was found in a study of blood T cells in healthy people across ages. Study-wide results and caveats: Age showed a roughly linear inverse relationship with TCR beta diversity per million T cells. The authors considered diversity estimates from one million T cells to be underestimates. There was no known CMV status for donors, so expanded clonotype changes were possibly confounded.

The CDR3 length is 17 residues. Trimming pared 0 bases from V and 1 base from J, leaving 10 bases between. The germline gives CDR1 MNHEY, CDR2 SVGAGI. This clonotype was picked up a small number of times. Its specificity is unknown. PCR was performed a second time for about 6 to 12 cycles using a sample-barcoded 5' primer and a J-beta primer mix. Sequencing yielded, for each sample, at least 3 million paired-end reads carrying CDR3. Using its own MiXCR run on the 5' RACE reads, TCRdb lists one record per CDR3 protein. Of about 970,000 distinct CDR3 sequences in the sample, just over 50% are singletons; the top ten hold over 20%.

The sequence derives from a woman aged 55-75 years in good health. The sequenced sample consisted of blood. The chain combines TRBV6-5 with TRBJ2-6, with a tentative D call TRBD2 (6 bases). The CDR3 DNA is TGTGCCAGCAGTTACTCGGGGACTCAGTCTGGGGCCAACGTCCTGACTTTC. Its protein is CASSYSGTQSGANVLTF.